The 5 T cell receptor beta chains below were found in one sample sequenced in a study of cytomegalovirus exposure and HLA in healthy donors. Primers: 60 Vbeta forward and 13 Jbeta reverse. Sequencing used immunoSEQ multiplex PCR; TCRdb keeps in-frame clones, though not all of them. The sample includes around 140,000 clones, about three quarters of them seen just once. Sequenced input: PBMCs. These receptors were collected from a woman aged 18-29 years in good health and CMV-seronegative.

The V and J genes are TRBV25-1 and TRBJ2-3; 7 nucleotides line up with TRBD1. Losses at the gene ends were 5 bases for V and 4 bases for J; bases not matched to a gene: 9. Germline loops: CDR1 MGHDK, CDR2 SYGVNS. The CDR3 has 15 amino acids. CDR3 sequence (DNA): TGTGCCAGCAGTAGTCGACAGGGAAGGGCAGATACGCAGTATTTT. It is translated as CASSSRQGRADTQYF.

DNA of the CDR3: TGTGCCAGCTCACCAGAACAGAGCAATCAGCCCCAGCATTTT. As protein: CASSPEQSNQPQHF. This chain connects TRBV18 to TRBJ1-5; no clear D. Germline values: CDR1 KGHSH, CDR2 LQKENI. The CDR3 runs to 14 residues. Trimming took off 2 bases at V and 1 base at J, with 6 bases between the two ends.

CDR3 DNA: TGTGCCAGCAGCGTAGGTGCGGGAGGGGCCTACAATGAGCAGTTCTTC. Protein: CASSVGAGGAYNEQFF. V gene TRBV9 combines with J gene TRBJ2-1; 9 bases map to TRBD2. CDR1 is SGDLS, CDR2 YYNGEE, per germline. The CDR3 loop spans 16 amino acids. Germline trimming cut 0 bases from V and 2 bases from J; bases unmatched to any gene: 3.

V usage is TRBV13 and J usage is TRBJ2-3; 7 bases align to TRBD2. The CDR3 has 16 residues. Losses at the gene ends were 5 bases for V and 2 bases for J; bases not matched to a gene: 10. Germline V CDR1 and CDR2: PRHDT, FYEKMQ (reference sequence). The CDR3 loop reads CASSLKLGGVTDTQYF. The CDR3 DNA reads as TGTGCCAGCAGCCTAAAATTGGGAGGGGTCACAGATACGCAGTATTTT.

This clone has a single count. The rearrangement uses TRBV19 and TRBJ2-3; D unresolved. Germline CDR1 is LNHDA and CDR2 is SQIVND (reference sequence). There are 13 residues in the CDR3. Between the trimmed V and J ends, which lost 7 bases and 1 base, there was a span of 9 bases. The CDR3 DNA sequence: TGTGCCAGTATCAAGTCGGGCACAGATACGCAGTATTTT. Its translation: CASIKSGTDTQYF. Variable domain in full (rest from reference TRBV19 and TRBJ2-3): DGGITQSPKYLFRKEGQNVTLSCEQNLNHDAMYWYRQDPGQGLRLIYYSQIVNDFQKGDIAEGYSVSREKKESFPLTVTSAQKNPTAFYLCASIKSGTDTQYFGPGTRLTVL.